The 12 T cell receptor beta chains below were found in one sample sequenced in a study of T cell clonotyping in hematopoietic cell transplantation (dated by TCRdb to the early 2020s). Receptor amplification or capture employed the immunoSEQ multiplex PCR assay. TCRdb provides this immuneACCESS table in a form limited to in-frame rearrangements. Some clones are lacking; in checked studies, under half of them reflect an unresolved V gene, and why the rest are absent is not known. For this sample the table gives about 12,000 clones, of which approximately 68% were detected only once. The ten largest clones capture about 15% of the sample. Per the publication, the time point label means: 180 days after allo-HCT. The specimen was peripheral blood mononuclear cells, collected 180 days after allogeneic stem cell transplant. Receptors originate from a male patient over 55 who had an allogeneic stem cell transplant from an unrelated donor, so the T cells may come from the graft donor. Some clones in this sample may be carry-over from other donors' samples.

The gene calls are TRBV6-6 and TRBJ2-7, with D perhaps matching TRBD2 (5 bases). V was clipped by 2 bases and J by 3 bases, with 14 bases between them. The length of the CDR3 is 15 residues. Germline V lookup: CDR1 MNHNY, CDR2 SVGAGI (reference sequence). The CDR3 nucleotides are TGTGCCAGCAGTTACCCCTACCCAAGCGGCTACGAGCAGTACTTC. Encoded protein: CASSYPYPSGYEQYF.

The count of this clone is one. This chain joins TRBV5-1 and TRBJ1-3; D remains unclear. The ends were cut back, 3 bases at V and 0 bases at J, with 16 bases in the middle. There are 17 residues in the CDR3. The germline V gene encodes CDR1 SGHRS and CDR2 YFSETQ. The CDR3 DNA sequence: TGCGCCAGCAGCTCCTCGGACGGCGGCTACTCTGGAAACACCATATATTTT. This encodes CASSSSDGGYSGNTIYF.

This clone occurred once. The J gene is TRBJ1-2, the V gene TRBV28, with D unclear. The CDR3 contains 13 residues. V lost 2 bases, J lost 4 bases, and 8 bases lay in between. Germline CDR1 is MDHEN and CDR2 is SYDVKM. The CDR3 loop is CASSLTDSYGYTF. The DNA of the CDR3 is TGTGCCAGCAGTTTAACAGATTCCTATGGCTACACCTTC.

The chain is built from TRBV10-3 and TRBJ1-4; 7 bases are shared with TRBD1. After removal of 3 bases from V and 0 bases from J, the junction contained 1 base not matched to a gene. Germline assignment: CDR1 ENHRY and CDR2 SYGVKD. The CDR3 runs 15 residues. DNA for the CDR3: TGTGCCATCAGTGAACAGGGGCCAACTAATGAAAAACTGTTTTTT. Its translation: CAISEQGPTNEKLFF.

The chain links TRBV27 to TRBJ2-7; D unresolved. Trimming shortened V by 9 bases and J by 0 bases, and 9 bases separated the two germline ends. Germline lookup yields CDR1 MNHEY and CDR2 SMNVEV (reference sequence). The CDR3 has 12 amino acids. CDR3 protein: CASFSASYEQYF. The CDR3 DNA reads TGTGCCAGTTTCTCGGCCTCCTACGAGCAGTACTTC.

This clone was picked up one time. The chain employs TRBV14 and TRBJ1-2, with unresolved D. The ends were cut back, 1 base at V and 8 bases at J, with 8 bases in the middle. The CDR3 sequence is 12 residues long. Germline assignment: CDR1 SGHDN and CDR2 FVKESK. This chain's CDR3 is CASSQGRVGYTF. CDR3 in DNA: TGTGCCAGCAGCCAAGGTCGGGTCGGCTACACCTTC.

V and J are TRBV4-3 and TRBJ1-4; no firm D call. V was trimmed by 5 bases and J by 5 bases, leaving 6 bases between them. Germline V CDR1 and CDR2: LGHNA, YSLEER. The CDR3 covers 12 residues. The CDR3 DNA follows: TGCGCCAGCAGCGGACCAAATGAAAAACTGTTTTTT. Translation: CASSGPNEKLFF.

The CDR3 here is CASSDRQTHPGETQYF. The CDR3 nucleotides read TGTGCCAGCAGTGATCGGCAGACCCACCCCGGAGAGACCCAGTACTTC. The chain couples TRBV25-1 to TRBJ2-5; D is uncertain. This CDR3 spans 16 amino acids. Germline assignment: CDR1 MGHDK and CDR2 SYGVNS. Deletions cut 3 bases from V and 4 bases from J, with 18 bases between.

This clone showed up just a few times. The rearrangement links TRBV6-6 to TRBJ2-3, with TRBD1 matching over 10 bases. CDR3 size: 15 residues. CDR1 is MNHNY, CDR2 SVGAGI, per germline (reference sequence). With V trimmed by 7 bases and J by 5 bases, 9 bases remained unmatched. The CDR3 sequence: CASTPGGQGKDTQYF. CDR3 bases: TGTGCCAGCACCCCCGGGGGACAGGGGAAAGATACGCAGTATTTT.

The V gene is TRBV29-1, the J gene TRBJ2-7; 8 nucleotides line up with TRBD1. The J segment lost 5 bases and the V segment lost 3 bases, leaving 3 bases of the junction unmatched. This CDR3 is built from 12 residues. The germline V gene encodes CDR1 SQVTM and CDR2 ANQGSEA. The CDR3 region is CSVDDRGDEQYF. CDR3 coding DNA: TGCAGCGTTGATGACAGGGGTGACGAGCAGTACTTC.

This rearrangement joins TRBV19 to TRBJ2-7, with D uncertain. Trimming stripped 6 bases from V and 5 bases from J, with 8 bases between. This CDR3 has 11 amino acids. Germline CDR1 is LNHDA and CDR2 is SQIVND (reference sequence). CDR3 coding DNA: TGTGCCAGTAGCCAATCGGACGAGCAGTACTTC. Its protein is CASSQSDEQYF.

V is TRBV9 and J is TRBJ1-1; D unresolved. The CDR3 runs 14 residues. Germline V gene lookup returns CDR1 SGDLS and CDR2 YYNGEE. The ends were cut back, 0 bases at V and 1 base at J, with 7 bases in the middle. As DNA, the CDR3 is TGTGCCAGCAGCGTAGGTAGAGAGAACACTGAAGCTTTCTTT. Translating gives CASSVGRENTEAFF.